Sequencing of this TCR beta chain was carried out in a study of shared clonotypes between healthy human individuals. Investigators spread the genomic DNA of each subset evenly over several immunoSEQ plates. Assay used: immunoSEQ multiplex PCR; TCRdb lists only in-frame clones, some missing. The profile shows approximately 330,000 clones, more than 60% of them singletons. The germline V gene has CDR1 MNHEY and CDR2 SMNVEV (reference sequence). The CDR3 contains 13 residues. The ends were cut back, 3 bases at V and 5 bases at J, with 11 bases in the middle. Recent acute infections and vaccinations were absent in the healthy HIV-negative adult donors. Overall study results and limits: Sequencing of the sorted subsets was shown by rarefaction to be incomplete despite large depth. Sequencing depth was predicted to influence how clonotypes are shared among donors.

This clone was seen just once. Antigen unknown. Sequencing used memory CD4+ T cells sorted from blood. Subset denoted: CD45RA-negative fraction. The chain is built from TRBV27 and TRBJ2-7; D might be TRBD2 (6 bases). This receptor was obtained from a man aged 25-45 years in good health. DNA for the CDR3: TGTGCCAGCAGTTTTCTCTCGGGAGACGAGCAGTACTTC. It codes for CASSFLSGDEQYF.